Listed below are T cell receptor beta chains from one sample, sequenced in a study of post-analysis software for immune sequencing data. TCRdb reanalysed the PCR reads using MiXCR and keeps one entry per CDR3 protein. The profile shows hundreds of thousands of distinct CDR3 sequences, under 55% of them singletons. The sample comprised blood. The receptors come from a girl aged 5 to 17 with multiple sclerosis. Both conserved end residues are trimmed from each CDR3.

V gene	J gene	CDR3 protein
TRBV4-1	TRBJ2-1	ASSQDSWRKDGNGQF
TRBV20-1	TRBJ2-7	STRGGGRAVHEQY
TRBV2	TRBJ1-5	ASSEGASDNQPQH
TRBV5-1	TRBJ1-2	ASTQDSPTYGYT
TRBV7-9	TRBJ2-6	ASSFSTGLIYSGANVLT
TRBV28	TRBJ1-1	ATTNGGLHTEAF
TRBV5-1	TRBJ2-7	ASSFWQEAYEQY
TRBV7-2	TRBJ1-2	ASSSRDRGIFYGYT
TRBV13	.	ASSSFRDFEGLYEQY
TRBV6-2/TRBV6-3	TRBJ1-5	ASSTRTGLANQPQH
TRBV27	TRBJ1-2	ASSSRDRGRRGYT
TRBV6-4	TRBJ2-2	ASSDSKGHTGELF
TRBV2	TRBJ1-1	ARQHRATKGEAF
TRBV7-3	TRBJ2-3	ASSLRGASGSLDTQY
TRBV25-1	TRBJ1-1	ASSEGWQGIAEAF
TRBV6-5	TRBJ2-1	ASSYLGLIGQTSTYNEQF
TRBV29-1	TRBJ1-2	SVEGQGIYGYT
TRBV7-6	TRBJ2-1	ASSLNSASGRYNEQF
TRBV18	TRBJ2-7	ASSPPMRVEQY
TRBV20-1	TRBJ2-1	SAHLPGLAGNEQF
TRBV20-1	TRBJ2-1	SARSGGNYNEQF
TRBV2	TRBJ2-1	ASMPGTVFSEQF
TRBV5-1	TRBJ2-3	ASSPKSEPSTDTQY
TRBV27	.	ASSFVPEQY
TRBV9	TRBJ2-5	ASHSVPLQETQY
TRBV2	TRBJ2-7	ASSIDRREEQY
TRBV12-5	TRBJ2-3	ASGVGQGLVGDTQY
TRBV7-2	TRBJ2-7	ASSFKVGGPAGGLYEQY
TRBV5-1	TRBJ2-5	ASSLFEAGQVKETQY
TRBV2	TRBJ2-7	ASRVDRTYEQY
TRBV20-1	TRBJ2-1	SARDVEAGGPENEQF
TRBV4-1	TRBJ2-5	ASSQDGTGKETQY
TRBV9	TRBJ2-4	ASSVERGRENIQY
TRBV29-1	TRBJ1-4	SVVAGATNEKLF
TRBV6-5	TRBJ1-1	ASSRYRQGSPDEAF
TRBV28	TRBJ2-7	ASRIKGYEQY
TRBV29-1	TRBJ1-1	SVEEGYSLKTEAF
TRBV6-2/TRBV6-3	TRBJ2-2	ASSNPRLAVGEELF
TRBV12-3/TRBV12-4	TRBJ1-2	ASSLKGQGSYGYT
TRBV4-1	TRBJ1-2	ASSQNRGGVYT
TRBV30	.	AWRVAGNIYEQY
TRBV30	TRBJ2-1	AWSARLNNEQF
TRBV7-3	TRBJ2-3	ASSHTGGGVDTQY